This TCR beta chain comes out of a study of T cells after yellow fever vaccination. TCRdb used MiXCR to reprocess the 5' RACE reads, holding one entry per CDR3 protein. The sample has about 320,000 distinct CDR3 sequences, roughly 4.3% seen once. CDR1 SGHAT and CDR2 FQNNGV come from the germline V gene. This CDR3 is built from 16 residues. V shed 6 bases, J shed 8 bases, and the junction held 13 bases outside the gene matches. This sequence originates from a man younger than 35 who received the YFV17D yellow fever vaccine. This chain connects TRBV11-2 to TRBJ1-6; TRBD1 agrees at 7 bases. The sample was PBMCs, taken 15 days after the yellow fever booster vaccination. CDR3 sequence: CASSLNPGTDYSPLHF. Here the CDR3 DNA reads TGTGCCAGCAGTCTAAACCCCGGGACAGACTATTCACCCCTCCACTTT.